This passage covers 27 T cell receptor beta chains from one sample sequenced in a study of tumor and adjacent non-tumor tissue in lung cancer. A modified ARM-PCR protocol with three rounds of nested PCR amplified TCRbeta. TCRdb reprocessed the multiplex PCR reads via MiXCR and lists one record per CDR3 protein. The table includes about 200,000 distinct CDR3 sequences, roughly 70% detected once. No cell sorting was done before RNA was extracted from the tissue. The sequenced material came from lung tumor tissue. All receptors come from a man aged 60-69 years with non-small cell lung cancer.

There are many counts of this clonotype. The rearrangement uses TRBV20-1 and TRBJ2-7, with 11 nucleotides matching TRBD2. V was pared by 1 base and J by 5 bases, with 4 bases of the junction left unmatched. CDR3 length: 14 amino acids. The germline V gene has CDR1 DFQATT and CDR2 SNEGSKA (reference sequence). The chain's CDR3 is CSARVAGGPDEQYF. The CDR3, as DNA: TGCAGTGCTAGAGTAGCGGGAGGGCCCGACGAGCAGTACTTC.

A note on this clonotype: Mismatch with germline at one junction end may stem from a read error. V is TRBV7-9 and J is TRBJ2-3, with 9 bases matching TRBD2. CDR1 SEHNR and CDR2 FQNEAQ come from the germline V gene (reference sequence). This CDR3 region has 15 residues. The CDR3 bases are TGTGCCAGTAGCTTGCTAGCGGGAAAAACAGATACGCAGTATTTT. Translating gives CASSLLAGKTDTQYF.

This clonotype was recorded many times. V gene TRBV12-3 or TRBV12-4 combines with J gene TRBJ1-5; 12 nucleotides line up with TRBD1. This CDR3 has 16 residues. The ends lost 6 bases at V and 7 bases at J; junction bases unmatched: 10. The CDR3 region has the DNA TGTGCCAGCAGCCCGGGACAGGGGGCCGCAAGCCAGCCCCAGCATTTT. It specifies CASSPGQGAASQPQHF.

About this clonotype itself: This clone may be a read error of a much larger clone one base away. The chain combines TRBV4-3 with TRBJ2-2, with unresolved D. The CDR3 runs to 14 residues. Germline CDR1 reads LGHNA; CDR2 reads YSLEER. The DNA of the CDR3 is TGCGCCAGCAACCAAGCCTCGGGCACCGGGGAGCTGTTTTTT. This translates into CASNQASGTGELFF.

As to this clonotype: The junction differs from germline at one of its ends, possibly a read error. The chain recombines TRBV20-1 with TRBJ2-3, with D hard to call. This CDR3 region has 14 residues. CDR1 and CDR2 from the germline V gene are DFQATT and SNEGSKA (reference sequence). The chain's CDR3 is CSARVSLKIDTQYF. The CDR3 DNA is TGTAGTGCTAGAGTTAGTCTGAAAATAGATACGCAGTATTTT.

This clonotype was observed a few times. The CDR3: CATSRGTGRSGNTIYF. For the CDR3, the DNA is TGTGCCACCAGCAGGGGGACAGGTCGATCTGGAAACACCATATATTTT. This rearrangement joins TRBV15 to TRBJ1-3; 8 nucleotides align to TRBD1. Germline V gene lookup returns CDR1 LNHNV and CDR2 YYDKDF (reference sequence). The CDR3 totals 16 residues. V lost 3 bases to trimming and J lost 1 base; unmatched junction nucleotides: 5.

Remarks on this clonotype: A much larger clone sits a single nucleotide away, making a read error possible. The rearrangement links TRBV11-3 to TRBJ2-5; no definite D call. CDR1 and CDR2 from the germline V gene are SGHNT and YENEEA. The CDR3 length is 16 residues. Trimming took 2 bases from V and 1 from J, leaving 14 bases between them. The CDR3 loop is CASSLLGIVIQETQYF. In DNA, the CDR3 is TGTGCCAGCAGCTTACTGGGCATCGTTATCCAAGAGACCCAGTACTTC.

This CDR3 reads CASSPLWGGDGQYF. The CDR3 nucleotides are TGCGCCAGCAGCCCTCTATGGGGTGGCGACGGGCAGTACTTC. V and J are TRBV5-1 and TRBJ2-7; D not certain. The CDR3 totals 14 residues. V dropped 4 bases and J dropped 9 bases, with 20 bases sitting between them. The V gene's germline CDR1 is SGHRS and CDR2 YFSETQ.

Concerning this clonotype: The junction and the germline gene differ at one end; a read error may be behind it. The chain has TRBV29-1 and TRBJ1-1; D is ambiguous. Per the germline V gene, CDR1 is SQVTM and CDR2 is ANQGSEA. This CDR3 contains 11 residues. The CDR3 bases are TGTGTCGGGGTCGAGGCCACTGAAGCTCTCTTT. Translated: CVGVEATEALF.

With regard to this clonotype: An end of the junction does not agree with germline; a read error may underlie this. The genes are TRBV10-1 and TRBJ1-1, with D perhaps matching TRBD1 (6 bases). The CDR3 covers 14 residues. Germline-derived CDR1 and CDR2 are WNHNN and SYGVQD (reference sequence). The CDR3 spells CTSSESRGTRKTFF. In DNA, the CDR3 is TGCACCAGCAGTGAGTCGCGGGGGACAAGGAAAACTTTCTTT.

Of note for this clonotype: At one boundary the junction diverges from the germline segment, which might be a read error. The chain employs TRBV6-1 and TRBJ1-1; the D gene is possibly TRBD1 (6 bases). Germline V gene lookup returns CDR1 MNHNS and CDR2 SASEGT. This CDR3 is built from 13 residues. The CDR3 protein is CATSEKGGIQAFF. The CDR3 DNA reads as TGTGCCACCAGTGAAAAGGGGGGTATTCAAGCTTTCTTT.

Points on this clonotype: It is likely a read error, because the conserved phenylalanine at the end of the CDR3 is missing. The V and J genes are TRBV5-1 and TRBJ2-2, with D perhaps matching TRBD1 (6 bases). The germline V gene has CDR1 SGHRS and CDR2 YFSETQ. This CDR3 contains 15 residues. The CDR3 sequence: CAGRNTGSNTGELFY. The DNA of the CDR3 is TGCGCCGGCAGAAATACAGGGTCGAACACCGGGGAGCTGTTTTAT.

This chain connects TRBV24-1 to TRBJ2-1, with D perhaps TRBD2 (6 bases). V was clipped by 7 bases and J by 5 bases, with 17 bases between them. There are 15 residues in the CDR3. Looked up from germline, CDR1 is KGHDR and CDR2 is SFDVKD. The CDR3 nucleotides read TGTGCCACCAGAACCGGGACTTCAGCGGACAATGAGCAGTTCTTC. Its translation: CATRTGTSADNEQFF.

A note on this clonotype: The junction departs from the called germline gene at one end, perhaps through a read error. The genes are TRBV11-2 and TRBJ2-2; D may be TRBD2 (5 bases). The germline V gene has CDR1 SGHAT and CDR2 FQNNGV. The CDR3 extends over 15 amino acids. This chain's CDR3 is CASSLVAGDTGELSF. CDR3 DNA sequence: TGTGCCAGCAGCTTAGTGGCGGGCGACACCGGGGAGCTGTCTTTT.

As for this clonotype: A much larger clone differs from this one at a single base, so this may be a read error. Here the CDR3 DNA reads TGTGCCAGCAGTTTATCAGCGGGACGGGGCTTGTACTTC. This gives the protein CASSLSAGRGLYF. The chain couples TRBV12-3 or TRBV12-4 to TRBJ2-7; 7 bases map to TRBD2. With V trimmed by 2 bases and J by 12 bases, 10 bases remained unmatched. The CDR3 is 13 amino acids.

This clonotype was recorded only once. The CDR3 spells CSVEFPSQGPPEQYF. DNA of the CDR3: TGCAGCGTTGAATTCCCATCCCAGGGGCCACCAGAGCAGTACTTC. The chain links TRBV29-1 to TRBJ2-7, with D maybe TRBD1 (6 bases). There are 15 residues in the CDR3. Germline CDR1 reads SQVTM; CDR2 reads ANQGSEA. V was pared by 2 bases and J by 7 bases, with 21 bases between.

Points on this clonotype: A much larger clonotype is one base distant, so this may be a read error. The rearrangement joins TRBV20-1 to TRBJ2-2, with 7 bases aligning to TRBD1. The ends lost 1 base at V and 0 bases at J; junction bases unmatched: 8. Looked up from germline, CDR1 is DFQATT and CDR2 is SNEGSKA (reference sequence). The CDR3 contains 17 residues. The CDR3 here is CSARARRTGANTGELFF. CDR3 coding DNA: TGCAGTGCTAGAGCTAGGAGGACAGGCGCGAACACCGGGGAGCTGTTTTTT.

Concerning this clonotype itself: One junction end does not reproduce the germline sequence, and a read error may be involved. This rearrangement joins TRBV7-8 to TRBJ1-6, with D tentatively TRBD1 (5 bases). CDR3 length: 16 amino acids. Germline-derived CDR1 and CDR2 are SGHVS and FQNEAQ. The CDR3: CASSLEARGIVSPLHF. In DNA form, the CDR3 reads TGTGCCAGTAGCTTAGAGGCACGGGGGATTGTTTCACCCCTCCACTTT.

Note on this clonotype: A junction end diverges from the germline sequence, so it may reflect a read error. This sequence joins TRBV7-9 and TRBJ1-1, with 9 bases identical to TRBD1. Germline V lookup: CDR1 SEHNR, CDR2 FQNEAQ (reference sequence). The CDR3 extends over 14 amino acids. For the CDR3, the DNA is TGTGCCAGCAGCCGGGACAGGGACAACACTGAGGCTTTCTTT. As protein: CASSRDRDNTEAFF.

As to this clonotype: Relative to the germline gene, one junction end is altered; a read error may explain this. The rearrangement uses TRBV6-1 and TRBJ2-4; unclear D gene. The V gene's germline CDR1 is MNHNS and CDR2 SASEGT. The CDR3 extends over 14 amino acids. This chain's CDR3 is CASSEAESANTQYF. In DNA form, the CDR3 reads TGTGCCAGCAGTGAAGCCGAGAGCGCGAACACTCAGTACTTC.

The table lists this clonotype with a count of one. A junction end diverges from the germline sequence, so it may reflect a read error. J is TRBJ2-7 and V is TRBV11-2, with D uncertain. Germline V CDR1 and CDR2: SGHAT, FQNNGV. This CDR3 comprises 14 residues. The DNA of the CDR3 is TGTGCCAGCAGCTTAGTCGGCATCTCCTACGAGCAATACTTC. This codes for CASSLVGISYEQYF.

V usage is TRBV19 and J usage is TRBJ2-3; a possible D gene is TRBD2 (5 bases). V lost 5 bases and J 1 base, leaving 16 bases between the germline ends. This CDR3 has 16 residues. Per the germline V gene, CDR1 is LNHDA and CDR2 is SQIVND (reference sequence). CDR3 DNA: TGTGCCAGTAGTCATAGAGGGCTCCGCGGCACAGATACGCAGTATTTT. Its protein is CASSHRGLRGTDTQYF. Combining the CDR3 with reference TRBV19 and TRBJ2-3 gives the whole variable domain DGGITQSPKYLFRKEGQNVTLSCEQNLNHDAMYWYRQDPGQGLRLIYYSQIVNDFQKGDIAEGYSVSREKKESFPLTVTSAQKNPTAFYLCASSHRGLRGTDTQYFGPGTRLTVL.

The genes are TRBV6-2 or TRBV6-3 and TRBJ2-7, with 11 bases matching TRBD2. After removal of 4 bases from V and 0 bases from J, the junction contained 5 bases not matched to a gene. CDR1 MNHEY and CDR2 SVGEGT come from the germline V gene. The CDR3 extends over 16 amino acids. The CDR3 loop reads CASSLTGTSGSYEQYF. CDR3 sequence (DNA): TGTGCCAGCAGTTTAACCGGGACTAGCGGCTCCTACGAGCAGTACTTC.

Worth noting for this clonotype: One end of the junction fails to match germline, which may point to a read error. The chain carries TRBV20-1 and TRBJ2-2, with 15 bases aligning to TRBD2. CDR3 size: 16 residues. Germline assignment: CDR1 DFQATT and CDR2 SNEGSKA (reference sequence). CDR3 in amino acids: CCARTSGRAGTGELFF. The CDR3 DNA is TGCTGTGCACGGACTAGCGGGAGGGCAGGCACCGGGGAGCTGTTTTTT.

In the case of this clonotype: Given a much more abundant clone one base away, this may be a read error. This rearrangement joins TRBV5-4 to TRBJ2-3, with TRBD1 matching 7 bases. Germline loops: CDR1 SGHNT, CDR2 YYREEE (reference sequence). This CDR3 is built from 14 residues. J gave up 6 bases and V 4 bases, and 8 bases lay outside the gene matches. The CDR3 sequence: CASSVPTGLDTQYF. The CDR3 coding sequence is TGTGCCAGCAGCGTCCCGACAGGGTTGGATACGCAGTATTTT.

This clonotype was detected a few times. This may stem from a read error, because a much larger clone lies one nucleotide away. The chain links TRBV11-3 to TRBJ1-1, with TRBD1 as a possible D gene (5 bases). CDR3 size: 14 residues. V dropped 3 bases and J dropped 5 bases, with 13 bases sitting between them. Per the germline V gene, CDR1 is SGHNT and CDR2 is YENEEA. CDR3 in amino acids: CASSLGHRNTEAFF. The DNA of the CDR3 is TGTGCCAGCAGCTTGGGGCACAGGAATACTGAAGCTTTCTTT.

A word on this clonotype: A read error may account for a junction end that differs from germline. The rearrangement uses TRBV6-6 and TRBJ2-5; D unresolved. Germline V gene sequence: CDR1 MNHNY, CDR2 SVGAGI (reference sequence). CDR3 size: 11 residues. As DNA, the CDR3 is TGTGCCAGCAGTGGTCAAGGGACCCAGTACTTC. Its translation is CASSGQGTQYF.